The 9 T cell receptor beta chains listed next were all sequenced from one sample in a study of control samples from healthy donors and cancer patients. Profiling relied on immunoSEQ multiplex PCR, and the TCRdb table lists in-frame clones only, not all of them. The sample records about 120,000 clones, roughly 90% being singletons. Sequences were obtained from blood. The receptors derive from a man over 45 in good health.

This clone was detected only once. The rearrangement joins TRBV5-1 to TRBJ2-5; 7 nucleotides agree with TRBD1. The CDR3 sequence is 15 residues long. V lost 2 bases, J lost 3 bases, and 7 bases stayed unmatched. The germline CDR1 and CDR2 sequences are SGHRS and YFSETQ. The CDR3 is CASSFGDRVEETQYF. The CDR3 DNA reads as TGCGCCAGCAGCTTTGGGGACAGAGTAGAAGAGACCCAGTACTTC.

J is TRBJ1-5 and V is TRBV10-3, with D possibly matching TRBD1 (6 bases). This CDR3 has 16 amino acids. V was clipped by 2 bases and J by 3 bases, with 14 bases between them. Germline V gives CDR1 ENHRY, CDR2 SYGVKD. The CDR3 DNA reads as TGTGCCATCAGTGAGCTAGGGGCAGGGGCCAATCAGCCCCAGCATTTT. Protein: CAISELGAGANQPQHF.

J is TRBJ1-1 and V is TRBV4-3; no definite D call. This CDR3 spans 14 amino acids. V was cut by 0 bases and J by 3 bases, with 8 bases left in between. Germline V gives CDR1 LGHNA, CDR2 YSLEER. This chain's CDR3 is CASSQDYSDTEAFF. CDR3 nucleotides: TGCGCCAGCAGCCAAGATTATTCGGACACTGAAGCTTTCTTT.

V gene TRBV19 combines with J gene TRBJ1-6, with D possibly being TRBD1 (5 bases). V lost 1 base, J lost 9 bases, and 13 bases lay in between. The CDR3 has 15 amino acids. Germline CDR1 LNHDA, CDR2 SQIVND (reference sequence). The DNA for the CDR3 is TGTGCCAGTAGTATAGGCGGTCTCGGGGCTTCACCCCTCCACTTT. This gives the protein CASSIGGLGASPLHF.

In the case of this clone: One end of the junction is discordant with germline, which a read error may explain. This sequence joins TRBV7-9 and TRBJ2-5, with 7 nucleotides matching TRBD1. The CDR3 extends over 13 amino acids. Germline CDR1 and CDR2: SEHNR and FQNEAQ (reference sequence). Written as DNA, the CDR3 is TGTGCCTGCAGCGAGGGGGCCCGGGAGACCCAGTACTTC. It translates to CACSEGARETQYF.

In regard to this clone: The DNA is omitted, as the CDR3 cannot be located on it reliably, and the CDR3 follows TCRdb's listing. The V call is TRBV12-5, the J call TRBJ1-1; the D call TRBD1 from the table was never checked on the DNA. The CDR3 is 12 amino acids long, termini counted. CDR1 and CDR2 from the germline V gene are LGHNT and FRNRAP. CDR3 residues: CASGLVGQGTFF.

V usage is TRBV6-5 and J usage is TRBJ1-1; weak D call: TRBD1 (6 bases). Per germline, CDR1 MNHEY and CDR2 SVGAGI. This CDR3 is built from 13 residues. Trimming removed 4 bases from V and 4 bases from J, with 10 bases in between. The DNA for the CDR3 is TGTGCCAGCAGTTTATCAGGGGTCACTGAAGCTTTCTTT. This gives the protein CASSLSGVTEAFF.

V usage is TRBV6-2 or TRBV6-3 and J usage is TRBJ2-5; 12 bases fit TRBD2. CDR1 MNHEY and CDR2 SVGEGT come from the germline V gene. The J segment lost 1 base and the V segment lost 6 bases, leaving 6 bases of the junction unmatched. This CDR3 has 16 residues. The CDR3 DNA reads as TGTGCCAGCAGCTTACCGGGACTAGCGGGCCAAGAGACCCAGTACTTC. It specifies CASSLPGLAGQETQYF.

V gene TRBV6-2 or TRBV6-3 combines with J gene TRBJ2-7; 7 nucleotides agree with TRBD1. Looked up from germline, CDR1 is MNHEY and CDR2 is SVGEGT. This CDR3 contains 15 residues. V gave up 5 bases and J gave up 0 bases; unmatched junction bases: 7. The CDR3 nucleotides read TGTGCCAGCAGTACGGGACAGAAAAACTCCTACGAGCAGTACTTC. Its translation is CASSTGQKNSYEQYF.